The next 17 T cell receptor beta chains were all read from a single sample in a study of radiotherapy plus CTLA-4 blockade in lung cancer. This table comes from immunoSEQ multiplex PCR, and its TCRdb copy is limited to in-frame clones, with some not included. The profile shows approximately 45,000 clones, approximately 62% of them singletons. The sequencing here drew on peripheral blood, taken from a patient treated with radiotherapy plus ipilimumab. The origin of the receptors is a human donor with non-small cell lung cancer who had a partial response to radiotherapy plus ipilimumab.

V gene TRBV6-5 combines with J gene TRBJ1-1; D gene uncertain. CDR1 and CDR2 (germline): MNHEY, SVGAGI. The V end lost 6 bases, the J end lost 7 bases, and 15 bases lay between the germline ends. CDR3 length: 13 residues. CDR3 loop: CASRLAAVGEAFF. The CDR3 region has the DNA TGTGCCAGCAGGCTGGCGGCGGTGGGTGAAGCTTTCTTT.

The V gene is TRBV4-2, the J gene TRBJ2-7, with a weak D call TRBD1 (5 bases). Germline V CDR1 and CDR2: LGHNA, YNFKEQ. The CDR3 sequence is 14 residues long. V lost 1 base and J 3 bases, leaving 10 bases between the germline ends. This CDR3 is CASSQGLGDYEQYF. Written as DNA, the CDR3 is TGTGCCAGCAGCCAAGGGCTAGGGGACTACGAGCAGTACTTC.

In DNA form, the CDR3 reads TGTGCCAGCAGTGAAGCGGTTACGGGACTAGCGGGAGGAGGGCCCGGGGAGCTGTTTTTT. As protein: CASSEAVTGLAGGGPGELFF. V gene TRBV2 combines with J gene TRBJ2-2, with 15 bases matching TRBD2. V shed 0 bases and J 6 bases; nucleotides not matched to a gene: 11. The CDR3 extends over 20 amino acids. Per germline, CDR1 SNHLY and CDR2 FYNNEI.

A remark on this clone: Other DNA sequences in the same sample also yield this CDR3. The gene calls are TRBV5-4 and TRBJ2-5; TRBD1 is a possible D gene (7 bases). Germline assignment: CDR1 SGHNT and CDR2 YYREEE (reference sequence). Trimming took off 1 base at V and 5 bases at J, with 9 bases between the two ends. This CDR3 has 13 amino acids. CDR3 bases: TGTGCCAGCAGCTTGCCAGGGGGGGAGACCCAGTACTTC. Its protein is CASSLPGGETQYF.

The DNA of the CDR3 is TGCAGCGTCAAGCCGGGCAGGGAAGGGGAACTGTTTTTT. Translation gives CSVKPGREGELFF. The chain has TRBV29-1 and TRBJ1-4, with a possible D match to TRBD1 (5 bases). The germline V and J ends were trimmed by 6 bases and 12 bases, with 20 bases remaining between them. The germline CDR1 and CDR2 sequences are SQVTM and ANQGSEA. This CDR3 comprises 13 residues.

J is TRBJ1-1 and V is TRBV6-6; D possibly corresponds to TRBD1 (5 bases). The germline V and J ends were trimmed by 6 bases and 8 bases, with 13 bases remaining between them. Germline loops: CDR1 MNHNY, CDR2 SVGAGI (reference sequence). There are 12 residues in the CDR3. CDR3 bases: TGTGCCAGCAGCCTTCCCCAGGGAGAAGCTTTCTTT. It is translated as CASSLPQGEAFF.

This chain links TRBV7-8 with TRBJ2-2; D might be TRBD2 (6 bases). The germline V gene encodes CDR1 SGHVS and CDR2 FQNEAQ. The V end was cut by 6 bases, the J end by 4 bases, with 18 bases between. The CDR3 sequence is 16 residues long. The DNA for the CDR3 is TGTGCCAGCAGTCCACGATCGGGACTTCTCACCGGGGAGCTGTTTTTT. Protein product: CASSPRSGLLTGELFF.

The chain links TRBV4-3 to TRBJ2-3; tentatively, D is TRBD2 (6 bases). Between the trimmed V and J ends, which lost 1 base and 1 base, there was a span of 12 bases. The CDR3 covers 16 residues. Germline V gives CDR1 LGHNA, CDR2 YSLEER. The CDR3 nucleotides read TGCGCCAGCAGCCAAGGGATGACGGGGGGCACAGATACGCAGTATTTT. Translation gives CASSQGMTGGTDTQYF.

In this sample, this clone turned up once. V usage is TRBV6-5 and J usage is TRBJ1-2; 7 positions match TRBD1. Losses at the gene ends were 4 bases for V and 1 base for J; bases not matched to a gene: 3. There are 14 residues in the CDR3. Germline assignment: CDR1 MNHEY and CDR2 SVGAGI. Written as DNA, the CDR3 is TGTGCCAGCAGTTCGGACAGGTTTAACTATGGCTACACCTTC. It specifies CASSSDRFNYGYTF.

This sequence joins TRBV2 and TRBJ2-7, with a weak D call TRBD2 (7 bases). Germline CDR1 and CDR2: SNHLY and FYNNEI. The ends were cut back, 3 bases at V and 7 bases at J, with 10 bases in the middle. The CDR3 runs to 12 residues. Here the CDR3 reads CASSDRGGEQYF. CDR3 coding DNA: TGTGCCAGCAGTGACAGGGGAGGGGAGCAGTACTTC.

This chain links TRBV19 with TRBJ2-1; 9 bases are shared with TRBD2. The CDR3 covers 16 residues. Trimming at V came to 11 bases and at J to 6 bases, leaving 17 bases not matched to a gene. Germline CDR1 reads LNHDA; CDR2 reads SQIVND (reference sequence). DNA for the CDR3: TGTGCCTCAACTGGCGGGAGGGCCTCCAGGGGCAATGAGCAGTTCTTC. Its translation: CASTGGRASRGNEQFF.

This clone was counted a few times. V gene TRBV6-6 combines with J gene TRBJ2-1; tentative D call: TRBD2 (5 bases). V lost 7 bases, J lost 6 bases, and 10 bases lay in between. CDR3 length: 12 amino acids. Germline lookup yields CDR1 MNHNY and CDR2 SVGAGI (reference sequence). This chain's CDR3 is CASNARGNEQFF. In DNA form, the CDR3 reads TGTGCCAGCAATGCCCGGGGCAATGAGCAGTTCTTC.

J is TRBJ2-3 and V is TRBV6-1; D is perhaps TRBD2 (6 bases). Trimming pared 1 base from V and 2 bases from J, leaving 19 bases between. Per the germline V gene, CDR1 is MNHNS and CDR2 is SASEGT. This CDR3 region has 18 residues. This chain's CDR3 is CASSEGAASVSLTDTQYF. The CDR3 coding sequence is TGTGCCAGCAGTGAAGGCGCGGCTAGCGTTTCCCTCACAGATACGCAGTATTTT.

There are a few counts of this clone. This chain joins TRBV7-9 and TRBJ2-7; D not resolved. Trimming removed 4 bases at V and 5 bases at J, with 12 bases between. Germline V gene data show CDR1 as SEHNR and CDR2 as FQNEAQ (reference sequence). CDR3 length: 13 amino acids. The CDR3 reads CASSSATSDEQYF. CDR3 DNA sequence: TGTGCCAGCAGCTCAGCTACCTCGGACGAGCAGTACTTC. Complete variable domain (other parts from reference TRBV7-9 and TRBJ2-7): DTGVSQNPRHKITKRGQNVTFRCDPISEHNRLYWYRQTLGQGPEFLTYFQNEAQLEKSRLLSDRFSAERPKGSFSTLEIQRTEQGDSAMYLCASSSATSDEQYFGPGTRLTVT.

The chain carries TRBV7-8 and TRBJ1-2, with a tentative D call TRBD1 (5 bases). Germline loops: CDR1 SGHVS, CDR2 FQNEAQ. The CDR3 extends over 13 amino acids. Trimming removed 5 bases from V and 8 bases from J, with 15 bases in between. CDR3 region: CASSPGGVMGYTF. The DNA of the CDR3 is TGTGCCAGCAGCCCCGGAGGGGTAATGGGCTACACCTTC.

V is TRBV9 and J is TRBJ1-1, with 8 nucleotides matching TRBD1. V trimming: 4 bases; J trimming: 4 bases; junction bases outside the gene matches: 6. The germline gives CDR1 SGDLS, CDR2 YYNGEE. This CDR3 has 14 amino acids. The CDR3 is CASSSRTGGTEAFF. CDR3 in DNA: TGTGCCAGCAGCTCCAGAACAGGGGGCACTGAAGCTTTCTTT.

The chain joins TRBV5-8 to TRBJ2-1; 9 nucleotides align to TRBD2. Germline assignment: CDR1 SGHTS and CDR2 YDEGEE. The V gene end was trimmed by 0 bases and the J gene end by 5 bases; junction bases not matched to a gene: 6. The CDR3 covers 16 residues. The CDR3 spells CASSLEGGRAHNEQFF. In DNA form, the CDR3 reads TGTGCCAGCAGCTTGGAGGGCGGGAGGGCCCACAATGAGCAGTTCTTC.